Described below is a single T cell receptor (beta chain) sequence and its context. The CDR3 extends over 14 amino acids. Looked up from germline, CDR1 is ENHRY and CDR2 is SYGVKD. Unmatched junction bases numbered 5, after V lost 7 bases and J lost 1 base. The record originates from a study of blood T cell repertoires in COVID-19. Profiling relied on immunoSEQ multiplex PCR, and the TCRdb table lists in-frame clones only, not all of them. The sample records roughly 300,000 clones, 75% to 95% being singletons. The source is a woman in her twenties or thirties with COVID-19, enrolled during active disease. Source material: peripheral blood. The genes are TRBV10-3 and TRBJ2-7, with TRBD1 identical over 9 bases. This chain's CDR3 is CAIKTTGGSYEQYF. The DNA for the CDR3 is TGTGCCATCAAAACGACAGGGGGGTCCTACGAGCAGTACTTC.